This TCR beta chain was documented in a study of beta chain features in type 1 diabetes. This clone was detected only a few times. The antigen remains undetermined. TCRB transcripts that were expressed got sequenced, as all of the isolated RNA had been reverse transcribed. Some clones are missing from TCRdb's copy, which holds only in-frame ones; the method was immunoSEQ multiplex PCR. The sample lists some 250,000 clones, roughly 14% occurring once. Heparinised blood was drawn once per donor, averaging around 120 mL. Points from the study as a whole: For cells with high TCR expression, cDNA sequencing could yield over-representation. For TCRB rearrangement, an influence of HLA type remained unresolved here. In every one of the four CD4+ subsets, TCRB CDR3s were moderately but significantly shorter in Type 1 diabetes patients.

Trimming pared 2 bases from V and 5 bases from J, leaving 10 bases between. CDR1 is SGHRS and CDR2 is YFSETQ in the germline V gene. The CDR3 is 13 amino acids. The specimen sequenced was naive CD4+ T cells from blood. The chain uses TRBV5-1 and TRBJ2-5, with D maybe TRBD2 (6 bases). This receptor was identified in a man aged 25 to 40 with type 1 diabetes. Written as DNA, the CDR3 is TGCGCCAGCAGCTTTCCGGGGGTTGAGACCCAGTACTTC. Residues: CASSFPGVETQYF.